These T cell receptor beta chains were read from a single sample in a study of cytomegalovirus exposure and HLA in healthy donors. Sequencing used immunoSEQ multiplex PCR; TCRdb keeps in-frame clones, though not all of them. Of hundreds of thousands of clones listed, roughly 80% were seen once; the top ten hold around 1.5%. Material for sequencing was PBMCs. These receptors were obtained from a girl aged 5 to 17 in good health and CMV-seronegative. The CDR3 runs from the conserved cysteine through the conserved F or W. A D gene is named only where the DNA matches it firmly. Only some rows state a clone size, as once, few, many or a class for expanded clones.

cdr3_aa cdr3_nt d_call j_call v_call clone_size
CASSPTVPMNTEAFF TGTGCCAGCAGCCCGACAGTCCCCATGAACACTGAAGCTTTCTTT - TRBJ1-1 TRBV11-2 -
CASSQTGGYGYTF TGTGCCAGCAGTCAAACAGGGGGCTATGGCTACACCTTC TRBD1 TRBJ1-2 TRBV28 -
CAWSPDRQFGKLFF TGTGCCTGGAGTCCGGACAGACAGTTCGGAAAACTGTTTTTT - TRBJ1-4 TRBV30 -
CASRFKSGGAGDTQYF TGTGCCAGCAGGTTCAAGAGCGGGGGGGCGGGGGATACGCAGTATTTT TRBD2 TRBJ2-3 TRBV7-2 -
CASSYSGGNYEQYF TGTGCCAGCAGTTACTCGGGCGGGAACTACGAGCAGTACTTC - TRBJ2-7 TRBV6-5 -
CASSLGTGEYGYTF TGTGCCAGCAGCTTGGGGACAGGGGAATATGGCTACACCTTC TRBD1 TRBJ1-2 TRBV5-4 -
CASSLLENTGELFF TGTGCCAGCAGTTTATTAGAGAACACCGGGGAGCTGTTTTTT - TRBJ2-2 TRBV28 -
CASSFPSSGAYNSPLHF TGTGCCAGCAGTTTTCCGTCCTCGGGGGCCTATAATTCACCCCTCCACTTT - TRBJ1-6 TRBV28 -
CASSLVVTATEQYF TGTGCCAGCAGCTTAGTCGTGACAGCTACCGAGCAGTACTTC - TRBJ2-7 TRBV11-2 -
CTSSHPPGSNQPQHF TGCACCAGCAGCCACCCCCCGGGGAGCAATCAGCCCCAGCATTTT - TRBJ1-5 TRBV1 -
CASIPAGGSYEQYF TGTGCCAGCATCCCCGCGGGGGGCAGTTACGAGCAGTACTTC TRBD2 TRBJ2-7 TRBV28 -
CASSAPMIGRKYEQYF TGTGCCAGCAGCGCCCCTATGATTGGGAGAAAATACGAGCAGTACTTC - TRBJ2-7 TRBV7-8 -
CASSAGRAVYGYTF TGTGCCAGTAGTGCTGGGAGGGCCGTATATGGCTACACCTTC - TRBJ1-2 TRBV19 -
CASGGQLNYEQYF TGTGCCAGCGGAGGACAGTTGAACTACGAGCAGTACTTC - TRBJ2-7 TRBV5-6 few
CASRLGLVGYNEQFF TGTGCCAGCAGACTGGGACTAGTGGGCTACAATGAGCAGTTCTTC TRBD2 TRBJ2-1 TRBV27 once
CASSSLGGQGAYEQYF TGTGCCAGCAGTTCTCTGGGGGGACAGGGGGCCTACGAGCAGTACTTC TRBD1 TRBJ2-7 TRBV6-5 -
CSVKTVQDTQYF TGCAGCGTTAAGACAGTCCAAGATACGCAGTATTTT - TRBJ2-3 TRBV29-1 -
CASSLSRRLAGGPLDGEQFF TGTGCCAGCAGTTTATCCAGACGGCTAGCGGGGGGCCCCCTCGATGGTGAGCAGTTCTTC TRBD2 TRBJ2-1 TRBV28 -
CASSFFGNQPQHF TGTGCCAGCAGCTTTTTCGGCAATCAGCCCCAGCATTTT - TRBJ1-5 TRBV7-9 -
CASRYSGGGNSPLHF TGTGCCAGTCGTTATTCAGGGGGAGGTAATTCACCCCTCCACTTT TRBD1 TRBJ1-6 TRBV19 -
CASSDGGTENNEQFF TGTGCCAGCAGTGATGGAGGGACAGAGAACAATGAGCAGTTCTTC - TRBJ2-1 TRBV6-4 -
CASGSGTGGSSFGGYTF TGTGCTAGTGGTTCAGGGACAGGGGGTTCGTCCTTTGGGGGCTACACCTTC TRBD1 TRBJ1-2 TRBV12-5 -
CSVTYSGRGKETQYF TGCAGCGTGACTTATAGCGGGAGGGGGAAGGAGACCCAGTACTTC TRBD2 TRBJ2-5 TRBV29-1 -
CASAQRGWNTEAFF TGTGCCAGCGCTCAGCGGGGATGGAACACTGAAGCTTTCTTT - TRBJ1-1 TRBV6-6 -
CASSQDVGEGNQPQHF TGTGCCAGCAGCCAAGATGTGGGGGAGGGCAATCAGCCCCAGCATTTT - TRBJ1-5 TRBV4-2 -
CASSLSGDEEKLFF TGCGCCAGCAGCTTATCAGGTGACGAGGAAAAACTGTTTTTT - TRBJ1-4 TRBV5-1 -
CASSQEYNQPQHF TGTGCCAGCAGCCAAGAGTACAATCAGCCCCAGCATTTT - TRBJ1-5 TRBV4-2 few
CASSSTGRIGAYEQYF TGTGCCAGCAGTTCCACGGGGAGGATTGGGGCCTACGAGCAGTACTTC - TRBJ2-7 TRBV25-1 -
CASSQGLAGGPEQYF TGTGCCAGCAGCCAGGGACTAGCGGGAGGGCCCGAGCAGTACTTC TRBD2 TRBJ2-7 TRBV5-4 -
CSVSRTGNNYEQYF TGCAGCGTGTCCAGGACAGGCAACAACTACGAGCAGTACTTC TRBD1 TRBJ2-7 TRBV29-1 -
CASSLGGAYNQPQHF TGTGCCAGCAGTTTGGGGGGGGCGTACAATCAGCCCCAGCATTTT - TRBJ1-5 TRBV28 -
CASSDRGGRITGELFF TGTGCCAGCAGCGATCGGGGGGGAAGGATCACCGGGGAGCTGTTTTTT TRBD2 TRBJ2-2 TRBV13 -